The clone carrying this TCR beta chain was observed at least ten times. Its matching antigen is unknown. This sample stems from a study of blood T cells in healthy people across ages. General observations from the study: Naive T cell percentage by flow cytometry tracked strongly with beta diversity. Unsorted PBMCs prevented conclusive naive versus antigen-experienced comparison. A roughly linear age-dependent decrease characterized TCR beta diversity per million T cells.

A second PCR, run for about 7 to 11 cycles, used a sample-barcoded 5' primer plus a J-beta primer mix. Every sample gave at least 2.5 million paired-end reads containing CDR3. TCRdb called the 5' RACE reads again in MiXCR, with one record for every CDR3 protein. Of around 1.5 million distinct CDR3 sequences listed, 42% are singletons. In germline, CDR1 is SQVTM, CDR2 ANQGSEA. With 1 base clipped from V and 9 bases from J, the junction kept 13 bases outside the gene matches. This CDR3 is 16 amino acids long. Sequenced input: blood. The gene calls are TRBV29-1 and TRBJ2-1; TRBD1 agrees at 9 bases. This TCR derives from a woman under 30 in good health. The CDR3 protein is CSVEGGQGLASGEQFF. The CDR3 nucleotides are TGCAGCGTTGAAGGGGGACAGGGTTTGGCTAGTGGTGAGCAGTTCTTC.